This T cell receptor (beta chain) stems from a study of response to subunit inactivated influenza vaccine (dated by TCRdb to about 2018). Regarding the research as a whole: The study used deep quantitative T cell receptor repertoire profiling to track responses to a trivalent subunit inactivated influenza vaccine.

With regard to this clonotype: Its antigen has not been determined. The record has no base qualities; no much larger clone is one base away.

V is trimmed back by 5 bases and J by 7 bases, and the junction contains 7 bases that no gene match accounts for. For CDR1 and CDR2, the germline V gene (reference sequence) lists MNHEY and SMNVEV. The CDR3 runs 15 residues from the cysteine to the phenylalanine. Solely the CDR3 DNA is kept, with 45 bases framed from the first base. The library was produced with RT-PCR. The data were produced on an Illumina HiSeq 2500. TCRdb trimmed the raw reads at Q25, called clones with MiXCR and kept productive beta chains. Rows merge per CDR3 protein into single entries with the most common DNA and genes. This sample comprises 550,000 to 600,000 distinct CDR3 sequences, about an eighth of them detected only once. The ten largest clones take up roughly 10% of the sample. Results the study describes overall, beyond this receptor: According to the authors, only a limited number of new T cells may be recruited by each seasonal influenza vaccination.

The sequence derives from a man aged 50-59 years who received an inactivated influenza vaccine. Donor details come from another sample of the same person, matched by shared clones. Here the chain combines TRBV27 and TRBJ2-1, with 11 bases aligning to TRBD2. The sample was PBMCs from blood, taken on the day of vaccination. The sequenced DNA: TGTGCCAGCAGTCCAACTAGCGGGAGCGTGAATGAGCAGTTCTTC. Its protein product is CASSPTSGSVNEQFF.